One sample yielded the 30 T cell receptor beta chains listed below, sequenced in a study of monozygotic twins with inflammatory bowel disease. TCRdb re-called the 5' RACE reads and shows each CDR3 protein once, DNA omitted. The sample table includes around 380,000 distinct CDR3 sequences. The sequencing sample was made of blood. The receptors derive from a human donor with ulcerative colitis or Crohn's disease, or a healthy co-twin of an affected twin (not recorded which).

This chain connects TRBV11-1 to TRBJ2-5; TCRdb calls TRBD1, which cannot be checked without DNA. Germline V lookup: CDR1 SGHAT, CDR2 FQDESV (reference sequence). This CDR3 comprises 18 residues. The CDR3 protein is CASSLVSGTGREKETQYF. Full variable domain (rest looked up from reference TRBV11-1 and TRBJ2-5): EAEVAQSPRYKITEKSQAVAFWCDPISGHATLYWYRQILGQGPELLVQFQDESVVDDSQLPKDRFSAERLKGVDSTLKIQPAELGDSAMYLCASSLVSGTGREKETQYFGPGTRLLVL.

The CDR3 sequence: CASRPLRKDTQYF. V gene TRBV7-2 combines with J gene TRBJ2-3. There are 13 residues in the CDR3. Germline V gene sequence: CDR1 SGHTA, CDR2 FQGNSA.

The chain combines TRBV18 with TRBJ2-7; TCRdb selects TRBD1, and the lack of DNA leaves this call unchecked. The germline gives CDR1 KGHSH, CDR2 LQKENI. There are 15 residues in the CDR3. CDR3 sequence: CASSPRGTLTYEQYF.

CDR3 amino acids: CASSIPSRERNEQFF. V is TRBV19 and J is TRBJ2-1; the TCRdb call, TRBD1, lacks DNA for checking. From germline, CDR1 is LNHDA and CDR2 SQIVND (reference sequence). This CDR3 comprises 15 residues.

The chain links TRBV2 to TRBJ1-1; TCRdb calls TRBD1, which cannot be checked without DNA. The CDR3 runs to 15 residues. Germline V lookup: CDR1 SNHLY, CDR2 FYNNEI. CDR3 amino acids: CASSSTDRVAPEAFF.

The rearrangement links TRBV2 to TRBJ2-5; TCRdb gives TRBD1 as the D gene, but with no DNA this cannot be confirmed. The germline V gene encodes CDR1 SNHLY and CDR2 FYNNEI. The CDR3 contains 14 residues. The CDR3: CASSLPGQGGTQYF.

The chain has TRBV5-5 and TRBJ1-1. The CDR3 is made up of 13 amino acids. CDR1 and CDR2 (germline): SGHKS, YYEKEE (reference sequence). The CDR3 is CASSSIEGTEAFF.

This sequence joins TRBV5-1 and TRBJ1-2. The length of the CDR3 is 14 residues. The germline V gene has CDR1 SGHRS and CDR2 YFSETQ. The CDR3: CASSLAGHGYGYTF.

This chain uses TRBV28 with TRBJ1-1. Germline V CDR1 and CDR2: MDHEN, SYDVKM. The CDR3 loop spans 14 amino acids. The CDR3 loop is CASNPWEGVTEAFF. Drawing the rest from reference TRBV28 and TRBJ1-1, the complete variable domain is DVKVTQSSRYLVKRTGEKVFLECVQDMDHENMFWYRQDPGLGLRLIYFSYDVKMKEKGDIPEGYSVSREKKERFSLILESASTNQTSMYLCASNPWEGVTEAFFGQGTRLTVV.

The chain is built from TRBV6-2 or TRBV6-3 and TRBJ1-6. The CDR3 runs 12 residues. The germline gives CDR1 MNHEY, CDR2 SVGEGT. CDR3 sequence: CASAEGYSPLHF.

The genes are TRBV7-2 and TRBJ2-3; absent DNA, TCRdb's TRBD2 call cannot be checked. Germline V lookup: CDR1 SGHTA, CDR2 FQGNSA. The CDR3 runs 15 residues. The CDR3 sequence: CASRETSGGPDTQYF.

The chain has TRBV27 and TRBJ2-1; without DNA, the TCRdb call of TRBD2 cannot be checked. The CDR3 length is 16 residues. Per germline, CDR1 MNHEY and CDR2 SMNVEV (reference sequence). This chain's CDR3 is CASRAEGLAAYNEQFF.

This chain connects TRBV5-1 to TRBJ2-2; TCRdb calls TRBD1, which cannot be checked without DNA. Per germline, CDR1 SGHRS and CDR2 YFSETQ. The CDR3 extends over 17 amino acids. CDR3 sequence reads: CASSAPLQGVLDGELFF.

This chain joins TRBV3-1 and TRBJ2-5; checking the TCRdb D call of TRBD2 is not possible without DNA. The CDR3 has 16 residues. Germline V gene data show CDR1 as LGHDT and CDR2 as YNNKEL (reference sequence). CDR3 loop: CASSQGLAGGQETQYF.

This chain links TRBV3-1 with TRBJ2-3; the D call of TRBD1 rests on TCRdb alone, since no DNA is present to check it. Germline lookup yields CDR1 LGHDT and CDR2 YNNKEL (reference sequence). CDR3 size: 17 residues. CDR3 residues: CASSHYSQGTSTDTQYF.

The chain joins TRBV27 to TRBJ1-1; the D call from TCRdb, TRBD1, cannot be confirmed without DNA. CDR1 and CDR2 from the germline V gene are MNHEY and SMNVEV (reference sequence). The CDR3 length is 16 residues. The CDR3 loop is CASSLGLGVGNTEAFF.

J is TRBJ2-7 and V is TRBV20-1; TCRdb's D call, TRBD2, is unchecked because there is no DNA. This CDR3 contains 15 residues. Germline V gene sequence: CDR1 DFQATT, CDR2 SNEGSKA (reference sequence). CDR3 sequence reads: CSAGQSGGDSYEQYF.

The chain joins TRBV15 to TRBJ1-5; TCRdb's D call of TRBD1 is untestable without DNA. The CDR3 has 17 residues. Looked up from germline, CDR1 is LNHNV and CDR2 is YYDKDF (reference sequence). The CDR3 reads CATSLGTGGYVNQPQHF.

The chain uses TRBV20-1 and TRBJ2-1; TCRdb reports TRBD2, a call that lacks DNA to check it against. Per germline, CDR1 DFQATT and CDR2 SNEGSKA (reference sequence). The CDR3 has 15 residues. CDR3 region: CSARLAGGGGNEQFF.

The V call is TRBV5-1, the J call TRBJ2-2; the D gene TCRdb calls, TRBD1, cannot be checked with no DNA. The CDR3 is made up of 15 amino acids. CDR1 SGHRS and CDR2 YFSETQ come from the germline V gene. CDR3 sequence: CASLMPGQGTGELFF.

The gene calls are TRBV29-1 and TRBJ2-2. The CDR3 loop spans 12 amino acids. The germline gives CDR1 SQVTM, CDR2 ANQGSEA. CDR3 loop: CSVAGNTGELFF.

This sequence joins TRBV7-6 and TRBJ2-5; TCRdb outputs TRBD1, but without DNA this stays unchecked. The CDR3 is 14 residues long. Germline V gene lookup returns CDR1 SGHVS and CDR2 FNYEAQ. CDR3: CASSPRGTGETQYF.

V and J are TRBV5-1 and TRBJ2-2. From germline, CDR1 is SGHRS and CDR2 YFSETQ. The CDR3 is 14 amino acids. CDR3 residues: CASSLEYGTGELFF. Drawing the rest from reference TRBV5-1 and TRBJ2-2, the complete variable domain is KAGVTQTPRYLIKTRGQQVTLSCSPISGHRSVSWYQQTPGQGLQFLFEYFSETQRNKGNFPGRFSGRQFSNSRSEMNVSTLELGDSALYLCASSLEYGTGELFFGEGSRLTVL.

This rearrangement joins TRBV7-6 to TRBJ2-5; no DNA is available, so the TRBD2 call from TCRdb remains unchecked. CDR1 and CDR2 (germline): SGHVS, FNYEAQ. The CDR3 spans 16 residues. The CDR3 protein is CASSFVELAGQETQYF.

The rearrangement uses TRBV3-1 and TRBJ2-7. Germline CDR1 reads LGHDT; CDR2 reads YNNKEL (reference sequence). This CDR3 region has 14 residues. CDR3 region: CASSPQWSSYEQYF.

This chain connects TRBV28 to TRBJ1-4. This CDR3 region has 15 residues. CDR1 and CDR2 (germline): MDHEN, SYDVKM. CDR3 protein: CASSSRQRTNEKLFF.

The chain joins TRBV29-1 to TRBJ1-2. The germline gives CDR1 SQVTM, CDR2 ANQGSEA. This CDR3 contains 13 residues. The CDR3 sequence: CSVGGRLSYGYTF.

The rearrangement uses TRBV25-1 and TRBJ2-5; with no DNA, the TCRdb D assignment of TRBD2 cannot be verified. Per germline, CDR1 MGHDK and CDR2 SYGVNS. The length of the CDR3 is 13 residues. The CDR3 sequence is CASREGRRETQYF.

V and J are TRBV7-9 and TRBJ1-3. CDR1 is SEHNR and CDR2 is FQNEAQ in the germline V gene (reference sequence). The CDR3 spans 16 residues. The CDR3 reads CASSSPKGVSGNTIYF.

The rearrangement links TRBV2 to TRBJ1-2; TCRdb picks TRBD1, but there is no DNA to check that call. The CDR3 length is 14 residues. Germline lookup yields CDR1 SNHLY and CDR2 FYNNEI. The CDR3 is CASSETGTNYGYTF.